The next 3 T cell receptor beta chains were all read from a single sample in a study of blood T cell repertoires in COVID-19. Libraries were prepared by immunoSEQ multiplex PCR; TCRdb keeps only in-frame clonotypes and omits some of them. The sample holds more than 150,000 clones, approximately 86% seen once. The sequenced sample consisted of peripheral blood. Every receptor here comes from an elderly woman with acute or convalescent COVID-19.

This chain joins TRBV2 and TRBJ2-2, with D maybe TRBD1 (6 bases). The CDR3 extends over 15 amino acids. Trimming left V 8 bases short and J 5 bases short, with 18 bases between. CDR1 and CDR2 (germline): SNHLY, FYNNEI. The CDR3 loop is CASRIDRLGTGELFF. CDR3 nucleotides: TGTGCCAGCCGAATCGACAGGCTCGGGACCGGGGAGCTGTTTTTT.

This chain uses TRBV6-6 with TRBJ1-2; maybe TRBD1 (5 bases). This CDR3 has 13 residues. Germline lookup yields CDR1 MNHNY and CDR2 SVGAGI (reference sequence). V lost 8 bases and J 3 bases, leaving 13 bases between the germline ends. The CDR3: CASEGGVDYGYTF. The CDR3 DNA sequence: TGTGCCAGCGAGGGAGGGGTCGACTATGGCTACACCTTC.

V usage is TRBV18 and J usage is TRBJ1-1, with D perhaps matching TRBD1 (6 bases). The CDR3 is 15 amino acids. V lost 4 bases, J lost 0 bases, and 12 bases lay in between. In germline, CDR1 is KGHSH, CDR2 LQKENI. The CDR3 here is CASSQGGSMNTEAFF. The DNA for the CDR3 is TGTGCCAGCTCACAGGGGGGGTCCATGAACACTGAAGCTTTCTTT.